Detailed here is one T cell receptor beta chain. Its recognized antigen is unknown. One base away there is no much larger clone; base qualities are not given. Receptor libraries were prepared by the immunoSEQ multiplex PCR assay. Alongside multiparametric flow cytometry, deep sequencing of rearranged TCR beta loci was used to profile the T cell repertoires. Held by TCRdb, this immuneACCESS table contains in-frame sequences only and omits some clones. Under half of the omission traces to an unresolved V gene where checked; the cause of the rest is unknown. Counted in this sample were 65,000 to 75,000 clones; around 86% of them appeared once. About 10% of the sample is in the top ten clones. CDR1 LGHNA and CDR2 YSLEER are derived from the germline V gene. From the cysteine through the phenylalanine, the CDR3 covers 15 amino acids. The kept DNA is CDR3 alone, 45 bases in frame from the first base. V is pared back by 0 bases and J by 2 bases, with 8 bases lying between the germline termini.

These data come from a study of lymphopenia after photon versus proton radiotherapy (dated by TCRdb to between 2018 and 2021). With regard to the full study: The study compared the immunological effects of photon versus proton radiation therapy in patients with gastrointestinal tumors who developed high-grade lymphopenia. The cohort comprised 15 to 20 patients with gastrointestinal tumors who received either photon or proton therapy and then developed lymphopenia. The study was designed to characterize how the impact on the immune system differs between the two radiation modalities.

Broader findings and caveats from the paper: After the lymphocyte count nadir, photon-treated repertoires showed oligoclonal expansion, especially of CD8+ Temra cells, which drove the drop in diversity. Across the cohort, an inverse correlation was found between a larger post-nadir drop in TCR diversity and overall survival time among patients who died. Relative stability during treatment was observed in proton-treated patients, whereas loss of naive T cells and TCR diversity and gain of effector/memory populations were observed in photon-treated patients. The authors looked at the survival association only in patients who died, and they framed better survival with proton therapy as a possibility rather than a demonstrated result.

The source of this sequence is a man at least 80 years old with esophageal cancer. The chain is assembled from TRBV4-3 and TRBJ2-1, with the D gene uncertain. Sample: peripheral blood, taken from a patient treated with proton-based radiotherapy. The CDR3 protein sequence reads: CASSQDLTAYNEQFF. The sequence in DNA is TGCGCCAGCAGCCAAGATCTTACTGCCTACAATGAGCAGTTCTTC.